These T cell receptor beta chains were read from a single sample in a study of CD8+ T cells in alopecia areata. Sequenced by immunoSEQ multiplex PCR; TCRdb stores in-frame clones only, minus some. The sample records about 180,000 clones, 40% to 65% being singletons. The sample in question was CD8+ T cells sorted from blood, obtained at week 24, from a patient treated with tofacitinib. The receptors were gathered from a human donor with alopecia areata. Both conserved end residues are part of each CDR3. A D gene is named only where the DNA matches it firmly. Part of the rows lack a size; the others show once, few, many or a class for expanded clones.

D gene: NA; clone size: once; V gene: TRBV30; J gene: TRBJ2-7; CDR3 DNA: TGTGCCTGGAGTGTATATAGCAGCGATTACGAGCAGTACTTC; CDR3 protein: CAWSVYSSDYEQYF
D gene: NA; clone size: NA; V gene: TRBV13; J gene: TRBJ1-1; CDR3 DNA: TGTGCCAGCAGCTCGGTTAACACTGAAGCTTTCTTT; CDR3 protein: CASSSVNTEAFF
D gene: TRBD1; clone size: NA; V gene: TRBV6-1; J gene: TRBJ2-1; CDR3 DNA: TGTGCCAGCCCAGGACAGGGGGCGATGGGTGAGCAGTTCTTC; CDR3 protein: CASPGQGAMGEQFF
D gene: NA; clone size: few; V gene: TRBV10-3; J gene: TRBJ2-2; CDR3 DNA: TGTGCCCTGGCCATTACCCACACCGGGGAGCTGTTTTTT; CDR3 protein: CALAITHTGELFF
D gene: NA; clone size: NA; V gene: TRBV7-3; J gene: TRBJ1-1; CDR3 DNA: TGTGCCAGCAGCCCTGACAGTATGAACACTGAAGCTTTCTTT; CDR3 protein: CASSPDSMNTEAFF
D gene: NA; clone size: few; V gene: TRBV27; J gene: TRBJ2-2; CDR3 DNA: TGTGCCAGCAGTAAGAACGGGGAGCTGTTTTTT; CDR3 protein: CASSKNGELFF
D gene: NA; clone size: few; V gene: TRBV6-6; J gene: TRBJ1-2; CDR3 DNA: TGTGCCAGCAGTTACTCTCGCGGACACAGGGATGGCTACACCTTC; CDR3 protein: CASSYSRGHRDGYTF
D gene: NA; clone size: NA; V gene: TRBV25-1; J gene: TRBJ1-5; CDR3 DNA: TGTGCCAGCAGTGAATCCACCCAAGATCCCCAGCATTTT; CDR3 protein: CASSESTQDPQHF
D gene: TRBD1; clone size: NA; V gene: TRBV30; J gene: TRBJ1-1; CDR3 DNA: TGTGCCTGGAGGGGGACAGGGGGCGAAGCTTTCTTT; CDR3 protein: CAWRGTGGEAFF
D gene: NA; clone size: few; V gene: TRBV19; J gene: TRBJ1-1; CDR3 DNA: TGTGCCAGTAGTCCGAAAAGGACAGCGGGGGACACTGAAGCTTTCTTT; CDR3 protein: CASSPKRTAGDTEAFF
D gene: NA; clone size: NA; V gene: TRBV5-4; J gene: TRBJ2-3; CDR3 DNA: TGTGCCAGCAGCTGGCGGAGAGAGAGAGGCACAGATACGCAGTATTTT; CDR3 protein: CASSWRRERGTDTQYF
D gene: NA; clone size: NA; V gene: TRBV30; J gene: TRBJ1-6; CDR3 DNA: TGTGCCTGGAGTGTACTCGCAGAAAATAATTCACCCCTCCACTTT; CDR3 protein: CAWSVLAENNSPLHF
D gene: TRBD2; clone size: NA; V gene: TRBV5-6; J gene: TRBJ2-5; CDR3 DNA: TGTGCCAGCAGCTTCGATAGCGGGGGGGCGGAGACCCAGTACTTC; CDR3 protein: CASSFDSGGAETQYF
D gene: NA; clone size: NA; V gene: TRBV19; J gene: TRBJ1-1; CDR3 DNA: TGTGCCAGTAGTACCCAGACCGCCACTGAAGCTTTCTTT; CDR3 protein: CASSTQTATEAFF
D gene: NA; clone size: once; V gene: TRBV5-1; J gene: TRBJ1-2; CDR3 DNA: TGCGCCAGCAGCTTGACAGGGACTAACTATGGCTACACCTTC; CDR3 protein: CASSLTGTNYGYTF
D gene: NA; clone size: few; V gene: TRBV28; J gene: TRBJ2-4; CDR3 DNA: TGTGCCAGCATTTACGAAACTCCAAGGAACATTCAGTACTTC; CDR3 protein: CASIYETPRNIQYF